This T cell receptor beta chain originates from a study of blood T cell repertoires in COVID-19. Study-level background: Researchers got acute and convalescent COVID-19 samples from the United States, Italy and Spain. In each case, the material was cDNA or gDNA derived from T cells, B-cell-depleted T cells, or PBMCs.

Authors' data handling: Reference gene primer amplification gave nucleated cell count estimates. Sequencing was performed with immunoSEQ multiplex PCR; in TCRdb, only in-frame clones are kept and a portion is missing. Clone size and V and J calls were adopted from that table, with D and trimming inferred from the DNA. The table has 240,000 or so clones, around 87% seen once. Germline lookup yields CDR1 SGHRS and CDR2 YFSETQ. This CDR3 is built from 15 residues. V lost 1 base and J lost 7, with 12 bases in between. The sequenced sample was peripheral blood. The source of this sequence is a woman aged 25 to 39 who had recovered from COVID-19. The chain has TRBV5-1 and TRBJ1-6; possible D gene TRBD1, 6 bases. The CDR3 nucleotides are TGCGCCAGCAGCTTGACAGGGAGGGGGAATTCACCCCTCCACTTT. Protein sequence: CASSLTGRGNSPLHF.